The clone carrying this T cell receptor (beta chain) is medium-sized by share. Its antigen is unknown. The repertoire was sequenced with immunoSEQ multiplex PCR; TCRdb's copy has only in-frame clones and lacks some. The repertoire has tens of thousands of clones, 75% to 85% of them found once; the top ten carry 0.95% to 1.5%. These data come from a study of OX40 agonist ivuxolimab in advanced cancers. On the study more broadly: Patient treatment consisted of intravenous ivuxolimab administration every 2 weeks at 0.01 to 10 mg/kg. General study points: It was also the case that some nonresponders had low normalized T-cell clonal expansion.

Germline-derived CDR1 and CDR2 are KGHSH and LQKENI. This CDR3 comprises 13 residues. V was trimmed by 3 bases and J by 10 bases, leaving 13 bases between them. The V gene is TRBV18, the J gene TRBJ2-1; maybe TRBD1 (5 bases). This specimen consisted of CD4+ or CD8+ T cells sorted from blood, obtained in a trial of the OX40 agonist ivuxolimab. The clonotype originates from an adult with an advanced solid tumor such as melanoma, head and neck, liver or kidney cancer. CDR3 DNA: TGTGCCAGCTCACCTGACAGTCACCACGAGCAGTTCTTC. Translation: CASSPDSHHEQFF.